Detailed here is one TCR beta chain. Its antigen is still unknown. Newly diagnosed patients aged 18 to 65 had hyperthyroidism of under 2 months' duration. Germline CDR1 SGHTA, CDR2 FQGNSA. The CDR3 totals 16 residues. TCR beta CDR3 region amplification was performed from RNA transcripts. The TCR CDR3 first-round RT-PCR relied on the HTBI primer set. TCRdb redid the calling of the multiplex PCR reads with MiXCR, one entry per CDR3 protein. This sample carries 600,000 to 850,000 distinct CDR3 sequences, 15% to 20% of them seen once, and the ten largest clones take approximately 15%. This entry is derived from a study of T cells in Graves' hyperthyroidism and ophthalmopathy. General study findings and limits: Blood shared most expanded thyroid clonotypes above 0.001.

The rearrangement links TRBV7-2 to TRBJ1-5; D might be TRBD2 (6 bases). TRBJ2-3 matches the DNA end more closely, so the J call is doubtful. Sequenced sample: blood. The clonotype comes from a woman aged 45-59 years with Graves' hyperthyroidism that later progressed to Graves' ophthalmopathy. CDR3 sequence: CASSSTEGFSNQPQYF. The CDR3, as DNA: TGTGCCAGCAGCTCCACGGAGGGATTTAGCAATCAGCCCCAGTATTTT.